This T cell receptor (beta chain) was observed in a study of blood T cell repertoires in COVID-19. In the study overall: Nucleic acid was either cDNA or gDNA, and it came from T cells, B-cell-depleted T cells, or PBMCs.

Concerning this clone: This sample includes further DNA sequences coding for the same CDR3.

Sequencing used immunoSEQ multiplex PCR; TCRdb keeps in-frame clones, though not all of them. The data show about 140,000 clones, roughly 79% seen once. Trimming pared 0 bases from V and 2 bases from J, leaving 7 bases between. Germline lookup yields CDR1 LGHDT and CDR2 YNNKEL (reference sequence). This CDR3 region has 14 residues. Specimen: peripheral blood. This TCR came from a woman in her sixties or seventies with active or convalescent COVID-19. The V gene is TRBV3-1 (or the pseudogene TRBV3-2), the J gene TRBJ1-1; possibly TRBD1 for D (6 bases). This CDR3 reads CASSQEGGNTEAFF. For the CDR3, the DNA is TGTGCCAGCAGCCAAGAAGGGGGTAACACTGAAGCTTTCTTT.